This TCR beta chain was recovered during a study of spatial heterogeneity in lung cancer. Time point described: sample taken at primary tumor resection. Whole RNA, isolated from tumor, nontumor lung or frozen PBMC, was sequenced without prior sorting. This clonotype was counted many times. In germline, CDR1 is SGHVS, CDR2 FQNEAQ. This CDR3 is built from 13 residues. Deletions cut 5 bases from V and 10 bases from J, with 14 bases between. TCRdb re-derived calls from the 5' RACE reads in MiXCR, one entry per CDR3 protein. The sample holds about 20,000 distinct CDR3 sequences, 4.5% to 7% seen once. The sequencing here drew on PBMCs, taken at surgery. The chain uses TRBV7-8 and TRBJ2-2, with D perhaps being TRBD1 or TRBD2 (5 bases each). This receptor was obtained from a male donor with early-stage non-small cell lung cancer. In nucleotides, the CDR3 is TGTGCCAGCAGCGGATCCGGGACCAAGGAGCTGTTTTTT. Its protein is CASSGSGTKELFF.